A selection of T cell receptor beta chains follows, all from one sample in a study of T cells after yellow fever vaccination. MiXCR was run by TCRdb on the 5' RACE reads, yielding one entry per CDR3 protein. Seen here are over 150,000 distinct CDR3 sequences, around 7% observed once, and the top ten hold approximately 2.4%. The material was CD4+ T cells sorted from PBMCs, obtained 5 to 6 days after the first yellow fever vaccination. The receptors originated from a man younger than 35 who received the YFV17D yellow fever vaccine. Each CDR3 is given with its conserved first and last residue. D genes are given only for firm matches. Part of the rows lack a size; the others show once, few, many or a class for expanded clones.

v_gene	abundance	j_gene	len	d_gene	CDR3aa	CDR3nt
TRBV2	many	TRBJ1-5	14	NA	CASSDLGVDQPQHF	TGTGCCAGCAGTGATTTAGGGGTCGATCAGCCCCAGCATTTT
TRBV29-1	NA	TRBJ2-5	12	TRBD2	CRAGGLGETQYF	TGCAGAGCGGGGGGGCTCGGAGAGACCCAGTACTTC
TRBV9	many	TRBJ1-2	13	TRBD1	CASSVDRGNGYTF	TGTGCCAGCAGCGTAGACAGGGGTAACGGCTACACCTTC
TRBV6-5	few	TRBJ2-3	16	NA	CASSYSQGTSTDTQYF	TGTGCCAGCAGTTATAGTCAGGGGACGAGCACAGATACGCAGTATTTT
TRBV12-3/TRBV12-4	many	TRBJ2-7	15	TRBD2	CASSSTSGGAYEQYF	TGTGCCAGCAGTTCGACTAGCGGGGGGGCTTACGAGCAGTACTTC
TRBV4-3	many	TRBJ1-4	20	TRBD1	CASSQPVWTGGEKSNEKLFF	TGCGCCAGCAGCCAACCCGTTTGGACAGGGGGCGAGAAATCTAATGAAAAACTGTTTTTT
TRBV7-2	many	TRBJ2-7	14	TRBD2	CASSSGTSARKQYF	TGTGCCAGCAGCTCCGGGACTAGTGCGAGAAAGCAGTACTTC
TRBV24-1	many	TRBJ2-2	15	TRBD1	CATSDSRDSTGELFF	TGTGCCACCAGTGATAGCCGGGACAGCACTGGGGAGCTGTTTTTT
TRBV20-1	many	TRBJ2-1	14	NA	CSARTTSGHNEQFF	TGCAGTGCTAGAACCACCTCCGGCCACAATGAGCAGTTCTTC
TRBV12-3/TRBV12-4	many	TRBJ2-1	14	NA	CASSLDRQLNEQFF	TGTGCCAGCAGTTTAGACAGGCAGCTCAATGAGCAGTTCTTC
TRBV4-1	NA	TRBJ2-1	21	NA	CASSHLGGSGGILSSYNEQFF	TGCGCCAGCAGCCATCTCGGGGGATCAGGGGGAATACTTTCCTCCTACAATGAGCAGTTCTTC
TRBV7-3	many	TRBJ2-3	14	NA	CASSLSGQTDTQYF	TGTGCCAGCAGCTTAAGTGGACAAACAGATACGCAGTATTTT
TRBV5-1	many	TRBJ2-3	14	TRBD2	CASSDGGGTDTQYF	TGCGCCAGCAGCGACGGGGGAGGGACAGATACGCAGTATTTT
TRBV7-2	many	TRBJ1-1	14	TRBD1	CALQERGPDTEAFF	TGTGCCCTACAGGAGAGGGGGCCGGACACTGAAGCTTTCTTT
TRBV4-3	few	TRBJ2-3	13	TRBD2	CASSHDRLAGARF	TGCGCCAGCAGCCACGACCGACTAGCGGGGGCACGGTTT
TRBV4-1	many	TRBJ2-2	16	TRBD1	CASSPSGTGGPGELFF	TGCGCCAGCAGCCCCTCCGGGACAGGGGGCCCCGGGGAGCTGTTTTTT
TRBV7-3	NA	TRBJ2-3	14	TRBD2	CASSLAGITDTQYF	TGTGCCAGCAGCCTAGCGGGGATCACAGATACGCAGTATTTT
TRBV11-2	many	TRBJ2-3	14	NA	CASSRLSSTDTQYF	TGTGCCAGCAGCCGGCTTTCTAGCACAGATACGCAGTATTTT
TRBV5-1	many	TRBJ1-4	14	NA	CASSPSGGREKLFF	TGCGCCAGCAGCCCGTCTGGGGGCAGGGAAAAACTGTTTTTT
TRBV5-1	many	TRBJ2-7	15	NA	CASSFASGETYEQYF	TGCGCCAGCAGCTTCGCCAGCGGTGAGACCTACGAGCAGTACTTC
TRBV12-5	many	TRBJ2-5	13	NA	CASSPVGGGTQYF	TGTGCGAGTTCACCCGTGGGAGGGGGGACCCAGTACTTC
TRBV6-1	NA	TRBJ2-3	16	NA	CASSERARGATDTQYF	TGTGCCAGCAGTGAACGCGCCAGGGGGGCCACAGATACGCAGTATTTT
TRBV11-2	many	TRBJ1-2	11	NA	CASSFRDGYTF	TGTGCCAGCAGCTTTCGGGATGGCTACACCTTC
TRBV9	NA	TRBJ1-1	15	NA	CASSVGGTRSTEAFF	TGTGCCAGCAGCGTAGGGGGGACAAGAAGCACTGAAGCTTTCTTT
TRBV11-2	once	TRBJ2-5	11	NA	CTSSYHETQYF	TGTACCAGCAGCTATCATGAGACCCAGTACTTC
TRBV27	NA	TRBJ2-2	16	TRBD2	CASSSMTSGGTGELFF	TGTGCCAGCAGTTCAATGACTAGCGGGGGCACCGGGGAGCTGTTTTTT
TRBV7-9	many	TRBJ2-3	16	NA	CASSYGLTPSTDTQYF	TGTGCCAGCAGCTACGGACTCACGCCGAGCACAGATACGCAGTATTTT
TRBV11-2	many	TRBJ2-3	15	TRBD2	CASSSTGAGVISQYF	TGTGCCAGCAGCTCCACCGGAGCGGGGGTAATTTCGCAGTATTTT
TRBV20-1	NA	TRBJ2-1	15	TRBD2	CSARDRGTSLHEQFF	TGCAGTGCTAGAGATAGAGGGACTAGTTTGCATGAGCAGTTCTTC
TRBV25-1	NA	TRBJ2-3	16	NA	CASRSKGGGVPDTQYF	TGTGCCAGCCGCTCTAAGGGGGGCGGGGTACCAGATACGCAGTATTTT
TRBV7-2	many	TRBJ2-5	23	NA	CASSLPRKENPLNRTSSLETQYF	TGTGCCAGCAGCTTACCAAGAAAGGAGAACCCCCTGAACAGAACGTCCTCGTTGGAGACCCAGTACTTC
TRBV3-1	many	TRBJ1-2	13	NA	CASSPDKNYGYTF	TGTGCCAGCAGCCCGGACAAGAACTATGGCTACACCTTC
TRBV3-1	NA	TRBJ2-3	18	NA	CASSGPVRRDIGTDTQYF	TGTGCCTCCTCCGGGCCGGTCCGCAGGGATATAGGAACAGATACGCAGTATTTT
TRBV11-2	many	TRBJ1-2	12	NA	CASSSRSYGYTF	TGTGCCAGCAGCTCCAGGAGTTATGGCTACACCTTC
TRBV5-1	many	TRBJ2-1	13	NA	CASSQNVDNEQFF	TGCGCCAGCAGCCAGAACGTCGACAATGAGCAGTTCTTC
TRBV12-5	NA	TRBJ1-3	13	NA	CASGLGAGNIIYF	TGTGCTAGTGGTTTAGGAGCTGGAAACATCATATATTTT
TRBV7-9	NA	TRBJ2-3	16	NA	CASSLVKGPFTDTQYF	TGTGCCAGCAGCTTAGTCAAGGGGCCTTTCACAGATACGCAGTATTTT
TRBV7-3	many	TRBJ2-2	16	NA	CASSLTQIKNTGELFF	TGTGCCAGCAGCTTAACACAAATCAAGAACACCGGGGAGCTGTTTTTT
TRBV6-6	many	TRBJ2-1	12	NA	CASSYGSGEQFF	TGTGCCAGCAGTTACGGGAGCGGAGAGCAGTTCTTC
TRBV4-3	many	TRBJ1-5	13	NA	CASSQDRVKPQHF	TGCGCCAGCAGCCAAGATCGAGTTAAGCCCCAGCATTTT